This entry concerns a single T cell receptor (beta chain). Germline values: CDR1 SNHLY, CDR2 FYNNEI. There are 13 residues in the CDR3. Trimming removed 4 bases at V and 5 bases at J, with 12 bases between. Assay: immunoSEQ multiplex PCR; the TCRdb copy retains only in-frame clones and omits some. The sample contains hundreds of thousands of clones, more than 70% of which appear only once. The data were taken from a study of shared T cell receptors in the human thymus. These data were also reused for a study on human thymus T cells. As reported in that work: Among the donors, all were healthy Finnish infants having corrective surgery for congenital heart defects. Surgeons resected thymus tissue during corrective heart surgery.

The chain employs TRBV2 and TRBJ2-7; D is undetermined. This receptor was obtained from a boy in the first two years of life with a congenital heart defect. What was sequenced was thymocytes. Written as DNA, the CDR3 is TGTGCCAGCAGTGCCCGGTACCCCCACGAGCAGTACTTC. Its protein is CASSARYPHEQYF.